The clone carrying this T cell receptor beta chain was observed many times. The record originates from a study of quantifying T cell responses using KT2 cells. Whole-study context: Reverse transcription used primers in the TCR alpha and beta constant regions. The T4 ligation step was estimated to exceed 10% efficiency under optimum conditions.

KT2, a clone with a known TCR, was spiked into unfractionated PBMC. An oligo carrying a UMI was ligated to the cDNA 3' end. An equimolar mix of RC1.1 and RC1.2 primed the beta chain across TRBC1 and TRBC2. One entry per CDR3 protein, called by TCRdb with MiXCR from the UMI-ligation and nested PCR reads. The table lists over 25,000 distinct CDR3 sequences, around 10% of them singletons. This receptor was obtained from a human donor. Material: PBMCs spiked with cells of the T cell clone KT2.

CDR3: CASSQPRYGQAGYTF. DNA of the CDR3: TGCGCCAGCAGCCAACCAAGATACGGACAGGCTGGCTACACCTTC. This sequence joins TRBV4-1 and TRBJ1-2; 7 nucleotides match TRBD1. Germline CDR1 MGHRA, CDR2 YSYEKL. The V segment lost 2 bases and the J segment 7 bases; nucleotides outside the gene matches: 10. CDR3 length equals 15 residues.